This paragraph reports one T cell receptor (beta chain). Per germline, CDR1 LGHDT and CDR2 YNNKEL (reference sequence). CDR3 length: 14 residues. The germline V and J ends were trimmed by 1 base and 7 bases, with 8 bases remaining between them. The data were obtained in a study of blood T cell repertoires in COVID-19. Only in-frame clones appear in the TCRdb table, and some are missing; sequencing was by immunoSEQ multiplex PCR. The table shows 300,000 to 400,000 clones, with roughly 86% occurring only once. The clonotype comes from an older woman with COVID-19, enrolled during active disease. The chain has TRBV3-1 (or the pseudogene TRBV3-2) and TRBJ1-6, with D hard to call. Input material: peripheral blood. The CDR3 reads CASSQAPPNSPLHF. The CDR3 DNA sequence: TGTGCCAGCAGCCAAGCCCCCCCGAATTCACCCCTCCACTTT.